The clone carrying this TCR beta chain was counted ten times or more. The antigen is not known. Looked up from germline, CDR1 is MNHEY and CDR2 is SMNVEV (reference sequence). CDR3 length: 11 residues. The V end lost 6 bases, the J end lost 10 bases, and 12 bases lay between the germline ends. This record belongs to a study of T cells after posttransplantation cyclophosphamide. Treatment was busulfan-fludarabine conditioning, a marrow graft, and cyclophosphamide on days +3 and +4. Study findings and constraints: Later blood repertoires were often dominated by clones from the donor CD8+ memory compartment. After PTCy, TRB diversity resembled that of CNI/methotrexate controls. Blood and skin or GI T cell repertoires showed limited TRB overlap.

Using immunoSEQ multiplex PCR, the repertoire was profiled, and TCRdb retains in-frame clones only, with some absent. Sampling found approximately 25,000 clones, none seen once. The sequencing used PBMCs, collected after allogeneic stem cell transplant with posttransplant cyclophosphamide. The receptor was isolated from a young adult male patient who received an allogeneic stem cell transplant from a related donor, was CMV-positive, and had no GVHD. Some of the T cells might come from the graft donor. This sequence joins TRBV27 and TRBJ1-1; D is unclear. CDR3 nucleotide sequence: TGTGCCAGCAGCCGTGGTGATAGAGCTTTCTTT. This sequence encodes CASSRGDRAFF.